These T cell receptor beta chains were read from a single sample in a study of T cell changes during pregnancy in multiple sclerosis. Produced via immunoSEQ multiplex PCR; TCRdb's table is partial and in-frame only. Counted here are tens of thousands of clones, about nine tenths occurring once; the ten biggest clones make up roughly 1.2%. This specimen consisted of peripheral blood, obtained after pregnancy. The source of these receptors is a female donor in good health, enrolled as a control in a pregnancy study. Each CDR3 is given with its conserved first and last residue. The D gene is left open where the match is weak. Size is stated for part of the rows, as once, few or many counts, or as a class when the clone is expanded.

NA	TRBV6-1	TRBJ2-7	NA	TGTGCCAGCAGTGATCGGGGCGAGCAGTACTTC	CASSDRGEQYF
NA	TRBV7-2	TRBJ2-1	TRBD2	TGTGCCAGCAGCATCGAGCTAGCGGGATACAATGAGCAGTTCTTC	CASSIELAGYNEQFF
medium-sized	TRBV29-1	TRBJ1-5	TRBD1	TGCAGCGTTATACAGGGGGAAAGTCAGCCCCAGCATTTT	CSVIQGESQPQHF
NA	TRBV5-1	TRBJ1-4	TRBD1	TGCGCCAGCAGCTTGGGGACAGGGATCCCGTTTTTT	CASSLGTGIPFF
once	TRBV28	TRBJ1-1	NA	TGTGCCAGCAGCCGGAGCCGAAACACTGAAGCTTTCTTT	CASSRSRNTEAFF
NA	TRBV4-2	TRBJ1-1	TRBD1	TGTGCCAGCAGCCAAGATCTCCGGACAGGGGGCGTTAACACTGAAGCTTTCTTT	CASSQDLRTGGVNTEAFF
NA	TRBV30	TRBJ1-2	TRBD1	TGTGCCTGGAGGGACAGGGGAGCTAACTATGGCTACACCTTC	CAWRDRGANYGYTF
NA	TRBV5-1	TRBJ1-2	TRBD1	TGCGCCAGCAGCTCCTCCGGGACAGGCTATGGCTACACCTTC	CASSSSGTGYGYTF
NA	TRBV19	TRBJ1-1	NA	TGTGCCAGTAGTATATACCGTGGGGGGGCGGGCACTGAAGCTTTCTTT	CASSIYRGGAGTEAFF
NA	TRBV20-1	TRBJ2-7	NA	TGCAGTGCTGGTACGCAGTACGAGCAGTACTTC	CSAGTQYEQYF
NA	TRBV7-7	TRBJ2-5	TRBD2	TGTGCCAGCAGCAGAACCGCCGGGACTAGTGTTGGAGAGACCCAGTACTTC	CASSRTAGTSVGETQYF
NA	TRBV7-4	TRBJ2-5	NA	TGTGCCAGCAGCCCTGCGGGGCCCCCCAAAGAGACCCAGTACTTC	CASSPAGPPKETQYF
NA	TRBV6-6	TRBJ2-2	TRBD1	TGTGCCAGCATCGGGACAGGGGGCTCCGGGGAGCTGTTTTTT	CASIGTGGSGELFF
NA	TRBV9	TRBJ2-3	TRBD2	TGTGCCAGCAGCGTAGGAGCGGGAGTCACAGATACGCAGTATTTT	CASSVGAGVTDTQYF
NA	TRBV7-2	TRBJ1-3	NA	TGTGCCAGCAGCCACGGGAGCTCTGGAAACACCATATATTTT	CASSHGSSGNTIYF
NA	TRBV6-1	TRBJ2-7	TRBD1	TGTGCCAGCAGTTCCGGACAGGCAGGATCCTACGAGCAGTACTTC	CASSSGQAGSYEQYF
NA	TRBV6-5	TRBJ1-2	TRBD1	TGTGCCAGCAGCCGCGGGACAGGGCCTAACTATGGCTACACCTTC	CASSRGTGPNYGYTF
NA	TRBV7-9	TRBJ2-7	TRBD1	TGTGCCAGCAGCTCAGGACAGGGAAGGAGCGACGAGCAGTACTTC	CASSSGQGRSDEQYF
NA	TRBV4-2	TRBJ1-3	TRBD1	TGTGCCAGCAGCCAAGATTCCAGGGGGCATGGAAACACCATATATTTT	CASSQDSRGHGNTIYF
NA	TRBV20-1	TRBJ2-3	NA	TGCAGTGGAGGAGCCCAAGATACGCAGTATTTT	CSGGAQDTQYF
NA	TRBV6-6	TRBJ2-7	NA	TGTGCCAGCAGGGACCAGGGGCCGTTAAGCGAGCAGTACTTC	CASRDQGPLSEQYF
NA	TRBV28	TRBJ1-2	TRBD1	TGTGCCAGCAGTTCGGACAGGGAAAGTGGCTACACCTTC	CASSSDRESGYTF
NA	TRBV15	TRBJ1-2	NA	TGTGCCACCAGCAGAGAAATCGGGAGCTATGGCTACACCTTC	CATSREIGSYGYTF
NA	TRBV4-3	TRBJ1-5	NA	TGCGCCAGCAGCCAAATGACAGATCAGCCCCAGCATTTT	CASSQMTDQPQHF
NA	TRBV27	TRBJ2-5	TRBD2	TGTGCCAGCACTCCCGCTAGCGGGATAGAGACCCAGTACTTC	CASTPASGIETQYF
NA	TRBV5-1	TRBJ2-1	TRBD1	TGCGCCAGCAGCTTGGTACAGGGGGATAGTGAGCAGTTCTTC	CASSLVQGDSEQFF
NA	TRBV27	TRBJ1-1	TRBD1	TGTGCCAGCACCCAACTGGAGGGGGCGAACACTGAAGCTTTCTTT	CASTQLEGANTEAFF
NA	TRBV7-9	TRBJ1-5	NA	TGTGCCAGCAGCTCGGCGACAGATAGCAATCAGCCCCAGCATTTT	CASSSATDSNQPQHF
NA	TRBV6-1	TRBJ1-1	NA	TGTGCCAGCAGTGAAGAGGGACCGTGGGAGGACACTGAAGCTTTCTTT	CASSEEGPWEDTEAFF
NA	TRBV28	TRBJ2-3	NA	TGTGCCAGCAACCTCGGAGGAAGCACAGATACGCAGTATTTT	CASNLGGSTDTQYF
NA	TRBV9	TRBJ2-3	NA	TGTGCCAGCAGCGTAGCAAGCACAGATACGCAGTATTTT	CASSVASTDTQYF
once	TRBV5-4	TRBJ2-1	NA	TGTGCCAGCAGCTTCACGGCGGGAAAGTTCAATGAGCAGTTCTTC	CASSFTAGKFNEQFF
NA	TRBV2	TRBJ2-5	NA	TGTGCCAGCACTCAGGGGTCTAGCGGCCAAGAGACCCAGTACTTC	CASTQGSSGQETQYF
NA	TRBV6-1	TRBJ2-1	TRBD1	TGTGCCAGCAGGGGGACAGGCTTCTACAATGAGCAGTTCTTC	CASRGTGFYNEQFF
NA	TRBV18	TRBJ1-3	NA	TGTGCCAGCTCACCAAATCCTACCTCTGGAAACACCATATATTTT	CASSPNPTSGNTIYF
NA	TRBV27	TRBJ2-5	NA	TGTGCCAGCAGTTTATCGTGGGCAGGAAGACAAGAGACCCAGTACTTC	CASSLSWAGRQETQYF
NA	TRBV5-1	TRBJ1-1	TRBD1	TGCGCCAGCAGCTTGGGGCAGGGGGCGGTCGGTGAAGCTTTCTTT	CASSLGQGAVGEAFF
NA	TRBV6-5	TRBJ2-1	TRBD2	TGTGCCAGCAGTTATCACAGACTAGCGGGAGTCGATGAGCAGTTCTTC	CASSYHRLAGVDEQFF
NA	TRBV30	TRBJ1-2	NA	TGTGCCTGGAGTGGGGCCTCAGGGGTCTATGGCTACACCTTC	CAWSGASGVYGYTF
NA	TRBV4-1	TRBJ2-5	TRBD1	TGCGCCAGCAGCTTTTTACCGACAGGGGGAGAGACCCAGTACTTC	CASSFLPTGGETQYF
NA	TRBV28	TRBJ2-1	TRBD1	TGTGCCAGCTCCAAGGGCGGGACAGGGCCCAATGAGCAGTTCTTC	CASSKGGTGPNEQFF
NA	TRBV6-5	TRBJ2-2	NA	TGTGCCAGCAGAAGCAGGGGAACCGGGGAGCTGTTTTTT	CASRSRGTGELFF
NA	TRBV28	TRBJ1-4	NA	TGTGCCAGCAGCTTTATCGGGAAACTGTTTTTT	CASSFIGKLFF
NA	TRBV9	TRBJ1-5	NA	TGTGCCAGCAGCGTCGGACCGGCTAGGGGCCAGCCCCAGCATTTT	CASSVGPARGQPQHF
NA	TRBV5-1	TRBJ1-1	NA	TGCGCCAGCAGCTTGGTGGGAGACACTGAAGCTTTCTTT	CASSLVGDTEAFF
NA	TRBV6-5	TRBJ1-2	TRBD1	TGTGCCAGCAGTTATGAGGGGGCTGGTGGCTACACCTTC	CASSYEGAGGYTF
NA	TRBV19	TRBJ2-1	TRBD1	TGTGCGACAGGGTCCTACAATGAGCAGTTCTTC	CATGSYNEQFF
NA	TRBV27	TRBJ1-1	NA	TGTGCCAGCAGTTTACCGGGGGGTGAAGCTTTCTTT	CASSLPGGEAFF
NA	TRBV19	TRBJ2-3	NA	TGTGCCAGTAGTCCCCGCCGGGATACGCAGTATTTT	CASSPRRDTQYF
NA	TRBV7-2	TRBJ1-2	NA	TGTGCCAGCAGCTTACTAGGAAATGGCTACACCTTC	CASSLLGNGYTF
NA	TRBV6-5	TRBJ2-7	NA	TGTGCCAGCAGTACGGGAAGTAGCTACGAGCAGTACTTC	CASSTGSSYEQYF
NA	TRBV9	TRBJ2-4	NA	TGTGCCAGCAGCCCCTCGGGAAACATTCAGTACTTC	CASSPSGNIQYF
NA	TRBV6-5	TRBJ1-1	TRBD1	TGTGCCAGCAGCTACGACAGGGGGTCACAAGCTTTCTTT	CASSYDRGSQAFF
once	TRBV18	TRBJ2-7	TRBD1	TGTGCCAGCTCATCTGGACAGGGCTTCTACGAGCAGTACTTC	CASSSGQGFYEQYF
NA	TRBV7-2	TRBJ2-7	NA	TGTGCCAGCAGCTTAGCTAGCGGAAAGAACTACGAGCAGTACTTC	CASSLASGKNYEQYF
NA	TRBV5-1	TRBJ2-3	TRBD2	TGCGCCAGCAGCCTCCAAGTAGCGGGAGGTGACTATACGCAGTATTTT	CASSLQVAGGDYTQYF
NA	TRBV10-2	TRBJ2-3	TRBD2	TGCGCCAGCAGAGGGCGACTAGCGGGAGGGCCGGCAGATACGCAGTATTTT	CASRGRLAGGPADTQYF
NA	TRBV27	TRBJ1-1	NA	TGTGCCAGCAGTTTACGCACAATCGACAGGGAAGCTTTCTTT	CASSLRTIDREAFF
NA	TRBV9	TRBJ2-1	TRBD2	TGTGCCAGCAGCGTATCGACGGGGGGCTACAATGAGCAGTTCTTC	CASSVSTGGYNEQFF